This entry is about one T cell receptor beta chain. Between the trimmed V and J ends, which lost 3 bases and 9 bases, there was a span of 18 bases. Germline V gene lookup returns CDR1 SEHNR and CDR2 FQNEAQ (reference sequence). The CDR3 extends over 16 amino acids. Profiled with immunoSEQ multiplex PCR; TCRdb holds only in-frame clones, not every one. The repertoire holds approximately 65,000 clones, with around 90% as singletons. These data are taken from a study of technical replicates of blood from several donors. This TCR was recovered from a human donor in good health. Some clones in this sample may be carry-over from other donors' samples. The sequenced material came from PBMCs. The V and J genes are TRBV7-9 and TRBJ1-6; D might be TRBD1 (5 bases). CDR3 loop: CASSFASGMGISPLHF. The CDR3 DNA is TGTGCCAGCAGCTTCGCGTCAGGGATGGGGATTTCACCCCTCCACTTT.